This T cell receptor (beta chain) originates from a study of T cells after posttransplantation cyclophosphamide. Study-wide results and caveats: Later blood repertoires were often dominated by clones from the donor CD8+ memory compartment. TRB overlap between skin or GI tissue T cells and blood was limited. Recipient CMV seropositivity and CMV reactivation strongly tracked TRB clonality.

Clones were sequenced by immunoSEQ multiplex PCR, and TCRdb holds only the in-frame ones, with some missing. There are about 36,000 clones in the sample, none observed a single time. CDR3 size: 13 residues. Between the trimmed V and J ends, which lost 4 bases and 8 bases, there was a span of 12 bases. Germline loops: CDR1 WSHSY, CDR2 SAAADI. At least ten counts were recorded for this clone. What it recognizes is unknown. The material sequenced was PBMCs. V is TRBV10-2 and J is TRBJ2-1; no reliable D call. This receptor was obtained from a girl under 18 in good health, CMV-negative, and a related stem cell transplant donor. In DNA form, the CDR3 reads TGCGCCAGCAGTGTAGCCCCAAGCCATGAGCAGTTCTTC. It translates to CASSVAPSHEQFF.